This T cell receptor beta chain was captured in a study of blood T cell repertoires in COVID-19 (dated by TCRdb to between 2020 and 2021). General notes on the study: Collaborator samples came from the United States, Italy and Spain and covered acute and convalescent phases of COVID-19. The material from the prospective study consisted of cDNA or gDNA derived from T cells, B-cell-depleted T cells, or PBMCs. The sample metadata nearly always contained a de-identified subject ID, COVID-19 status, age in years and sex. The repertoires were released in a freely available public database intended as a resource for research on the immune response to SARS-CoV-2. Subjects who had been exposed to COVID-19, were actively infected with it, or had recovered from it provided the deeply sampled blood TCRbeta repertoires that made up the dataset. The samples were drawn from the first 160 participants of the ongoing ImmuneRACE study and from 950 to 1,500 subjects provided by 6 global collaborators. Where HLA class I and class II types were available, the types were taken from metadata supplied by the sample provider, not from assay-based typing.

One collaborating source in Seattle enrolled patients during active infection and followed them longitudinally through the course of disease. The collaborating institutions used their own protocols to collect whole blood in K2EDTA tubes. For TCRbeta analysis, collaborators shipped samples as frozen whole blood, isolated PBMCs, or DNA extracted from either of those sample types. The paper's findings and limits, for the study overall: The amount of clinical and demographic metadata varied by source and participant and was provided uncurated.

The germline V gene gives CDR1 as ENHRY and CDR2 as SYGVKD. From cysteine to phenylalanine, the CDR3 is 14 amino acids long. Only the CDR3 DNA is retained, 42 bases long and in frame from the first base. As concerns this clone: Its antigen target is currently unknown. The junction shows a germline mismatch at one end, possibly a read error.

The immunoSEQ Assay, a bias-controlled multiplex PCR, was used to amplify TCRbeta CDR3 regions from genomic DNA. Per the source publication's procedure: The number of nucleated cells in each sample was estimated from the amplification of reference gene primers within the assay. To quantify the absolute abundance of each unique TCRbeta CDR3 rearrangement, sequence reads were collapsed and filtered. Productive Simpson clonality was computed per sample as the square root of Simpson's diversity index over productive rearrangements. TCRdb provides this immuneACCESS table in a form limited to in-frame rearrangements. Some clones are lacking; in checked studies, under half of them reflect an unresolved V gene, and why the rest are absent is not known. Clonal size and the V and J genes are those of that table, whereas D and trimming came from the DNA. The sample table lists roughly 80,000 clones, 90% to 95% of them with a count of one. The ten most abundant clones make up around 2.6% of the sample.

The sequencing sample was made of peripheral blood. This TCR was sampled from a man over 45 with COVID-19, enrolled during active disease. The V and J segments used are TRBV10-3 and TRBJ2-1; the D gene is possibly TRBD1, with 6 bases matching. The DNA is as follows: TGTGCCATCAGCCGCCACAACGAGGGGGTACTATTAGTCTTC. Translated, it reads CAISRHNEGVLLVF.